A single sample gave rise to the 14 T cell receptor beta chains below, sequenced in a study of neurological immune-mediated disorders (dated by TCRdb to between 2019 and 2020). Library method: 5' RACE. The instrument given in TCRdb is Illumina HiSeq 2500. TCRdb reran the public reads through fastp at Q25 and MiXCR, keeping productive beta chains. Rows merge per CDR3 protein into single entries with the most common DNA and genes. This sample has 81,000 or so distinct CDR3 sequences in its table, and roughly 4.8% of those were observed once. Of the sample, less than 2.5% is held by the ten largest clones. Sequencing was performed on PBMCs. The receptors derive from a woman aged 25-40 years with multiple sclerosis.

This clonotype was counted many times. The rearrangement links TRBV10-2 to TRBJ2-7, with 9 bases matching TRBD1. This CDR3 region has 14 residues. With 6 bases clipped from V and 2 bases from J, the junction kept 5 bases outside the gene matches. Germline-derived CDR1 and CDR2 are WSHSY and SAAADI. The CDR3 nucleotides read TGCGCCAGCAGGGGGACAGGGCCCACCTACGAGCAGTACGTC. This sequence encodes CASRGTGPTYEQYV.

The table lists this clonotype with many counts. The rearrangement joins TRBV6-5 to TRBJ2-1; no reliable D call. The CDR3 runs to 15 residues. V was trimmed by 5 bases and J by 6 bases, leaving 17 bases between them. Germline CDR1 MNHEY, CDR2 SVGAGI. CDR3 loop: CASSPIASRSNEQFF. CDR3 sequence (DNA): TGTGCCAGCAGTCCAATCGCCTCCAGGAGCAATGAGCAGTTCTTC.

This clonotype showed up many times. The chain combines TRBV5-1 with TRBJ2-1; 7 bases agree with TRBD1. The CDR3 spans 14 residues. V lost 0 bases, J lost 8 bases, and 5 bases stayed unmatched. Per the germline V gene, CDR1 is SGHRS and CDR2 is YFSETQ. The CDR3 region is CASSLGRGTDEQFF. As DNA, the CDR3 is TGCGCCAGCAGCTTGGGCAGGGGGACGGATGAGCAGTTCTTC.

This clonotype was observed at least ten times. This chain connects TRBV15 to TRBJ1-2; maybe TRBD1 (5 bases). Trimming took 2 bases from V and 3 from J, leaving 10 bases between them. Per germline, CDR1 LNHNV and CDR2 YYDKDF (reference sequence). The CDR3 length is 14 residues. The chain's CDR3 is CATSRTGTDYGYTF. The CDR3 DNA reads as TGTGCCACCAGCAGAACCGGGACGGACTATGGCTACACCTTC.

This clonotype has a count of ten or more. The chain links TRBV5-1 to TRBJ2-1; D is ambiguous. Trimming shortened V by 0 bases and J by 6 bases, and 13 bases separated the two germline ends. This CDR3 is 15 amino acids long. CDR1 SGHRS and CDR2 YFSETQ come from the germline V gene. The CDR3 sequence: CASSLAARVVNEQFF. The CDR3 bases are TGCGCCAGCAGCTTGGCGGCTAGAGTGGTCAATGAGCAGTTCTTC.

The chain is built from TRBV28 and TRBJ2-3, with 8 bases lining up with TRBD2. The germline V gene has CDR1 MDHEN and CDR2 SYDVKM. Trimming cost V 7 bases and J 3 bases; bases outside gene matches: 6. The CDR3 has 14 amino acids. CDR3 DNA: TGTGCCAGCAAAGGGACTAGGGTGACAGATACGCAGTATTTT. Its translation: CASKGTRVTDTQYF.

CDR3 in DNA: TGTGCCAGCAGCCCGCCTACAGGGGCCAAAAACATTCAGTACTTC. It encodes CASSPPTGAKNIQYF. The genes are TRBV12-3 or TRBV12-4 and TRBJ2-4, with D maybe TRBD1 (6 bases). The germline V and J ends were trimmed by 6 bases and 1 base, with 13 bases remaining between them. This CDR3 has 15 residues.

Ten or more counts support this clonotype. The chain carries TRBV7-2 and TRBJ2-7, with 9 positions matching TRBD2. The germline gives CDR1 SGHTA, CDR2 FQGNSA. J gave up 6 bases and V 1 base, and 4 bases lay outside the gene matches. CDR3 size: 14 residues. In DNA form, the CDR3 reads TGTGCCAGCAGCTTAGAGGGACTAGCTAGCGAGCAGTACTTC. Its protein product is CASSLEGLASEQYF.

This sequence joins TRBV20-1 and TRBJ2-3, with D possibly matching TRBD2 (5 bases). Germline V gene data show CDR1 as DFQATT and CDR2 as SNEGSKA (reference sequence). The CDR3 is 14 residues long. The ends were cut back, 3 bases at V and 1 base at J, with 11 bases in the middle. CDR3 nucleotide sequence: TGCAGTGCTAGTGGGGAGAGGGGCACAGATACGCAGTATTTT. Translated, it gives CSASGERGTDTQYF.

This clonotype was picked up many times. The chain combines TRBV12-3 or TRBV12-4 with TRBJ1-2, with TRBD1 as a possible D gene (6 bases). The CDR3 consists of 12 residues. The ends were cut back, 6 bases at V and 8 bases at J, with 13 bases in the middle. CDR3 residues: CASRKQGGGYTF. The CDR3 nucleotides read TGTGCCAGCAGAAAACAGGGAGGGGGCTACACCTTC.

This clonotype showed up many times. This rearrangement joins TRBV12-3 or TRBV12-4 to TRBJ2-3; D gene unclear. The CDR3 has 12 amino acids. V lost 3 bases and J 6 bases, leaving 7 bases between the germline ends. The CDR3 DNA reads TGTGCCAGCAGTTTCGCCGGGGATACGCAGTATTTT. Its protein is CASSFAGDTQYF.

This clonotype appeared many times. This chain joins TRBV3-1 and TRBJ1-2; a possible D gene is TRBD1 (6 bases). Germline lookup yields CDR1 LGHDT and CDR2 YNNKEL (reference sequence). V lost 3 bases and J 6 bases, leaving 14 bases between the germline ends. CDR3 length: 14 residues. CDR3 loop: CASSHGGTWHGYTF. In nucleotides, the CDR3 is TGTGCCAGCAGCCACGGGGGGACATGGCATGGCTACACCTTC.

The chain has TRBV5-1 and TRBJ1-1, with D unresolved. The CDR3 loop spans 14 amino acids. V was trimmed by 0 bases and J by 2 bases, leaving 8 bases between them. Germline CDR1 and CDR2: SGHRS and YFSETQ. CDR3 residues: CASSLVTGNTEAFF. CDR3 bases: TGCGCCAGCAGCTTGGTTACGGGTAACACTGAAGCTTTCTTT.

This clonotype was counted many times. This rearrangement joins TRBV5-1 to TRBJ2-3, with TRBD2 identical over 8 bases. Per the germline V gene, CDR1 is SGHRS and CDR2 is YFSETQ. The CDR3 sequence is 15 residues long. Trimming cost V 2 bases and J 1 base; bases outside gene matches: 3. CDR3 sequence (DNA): TGCGCCAGCAGCTTAGCGGGAGTCGGCACAGATACGCAGTATTTT. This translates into CASSLAGVGTDTQYF.